Given below is one TCR beta chain in context. CD8 memory was a combination of CD45RO+ cells and CCR7-negative CD45RA+ TemRA cells. The assay was immunoSEQ multiplex PCR, and TCRdb's table has in-frame clones only and misses some. The sample carries approximately 400,000 clones, approximately 97% recorded once. Germline CDR1 and CDR2: SGDLS and YYNGEE. The CDR3 extends over 14 amino acids. With 0 bases removed from V and 6 bases from J, the gap between germline ends came to 9 bases. This sample stems from a study of shared clonotypes between healthy human individuals. Study details: Sampling drew on donors who were a couple of women and three men aged 18 to 49. Per donor, CD8 memory used one plate, CD8 naive used two, CD4 memory used three and CD4 naive used three.

The sample comprised memory CD8+ T cells sorted from blood. Sample subset: CD45RO+ cells pooled with CCR7-negative TemRA cells. The TCR originated in a man aged 30 to 45 in good health. The V and J genes are TRBV9 and TRBJ2-2, with D unclear. CDR3 nucleotides: TGTGCCAGCAGCGTAGGTAATGGGGCCGGGGAGCTGTTTTTT. Its translation is CASSVGNGAGELFF. Drawing the rest from reference TRBV9 and TRBJ2-2, the complete variable domain is DSGVTQTPKHLITATGQRVTLRCSPRSGDLSVYWYQQSLDQGLQFLIQYYNGEERAKGNILERFSAQQFPDLHSELNLSSLELGDSALYFCASSVGNGAGELFFGEGSRLTVL.